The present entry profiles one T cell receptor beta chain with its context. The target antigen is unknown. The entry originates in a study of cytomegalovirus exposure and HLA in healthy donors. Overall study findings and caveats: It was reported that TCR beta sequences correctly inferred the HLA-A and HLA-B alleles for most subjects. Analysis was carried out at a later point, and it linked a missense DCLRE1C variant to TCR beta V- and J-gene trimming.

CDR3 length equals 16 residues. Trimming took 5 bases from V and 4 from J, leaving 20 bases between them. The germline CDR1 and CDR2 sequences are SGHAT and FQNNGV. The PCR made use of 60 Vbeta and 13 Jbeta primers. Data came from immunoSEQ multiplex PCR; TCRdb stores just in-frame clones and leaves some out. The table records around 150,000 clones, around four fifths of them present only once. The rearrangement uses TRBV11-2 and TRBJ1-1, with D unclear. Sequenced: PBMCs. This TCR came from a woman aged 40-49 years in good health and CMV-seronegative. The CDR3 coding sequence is TGTGCCAGCAGCATCCTTATTCGGCAGGCCGGCACTGAAGCTTTCTTT. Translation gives CASSILIRQAGTEAFF.